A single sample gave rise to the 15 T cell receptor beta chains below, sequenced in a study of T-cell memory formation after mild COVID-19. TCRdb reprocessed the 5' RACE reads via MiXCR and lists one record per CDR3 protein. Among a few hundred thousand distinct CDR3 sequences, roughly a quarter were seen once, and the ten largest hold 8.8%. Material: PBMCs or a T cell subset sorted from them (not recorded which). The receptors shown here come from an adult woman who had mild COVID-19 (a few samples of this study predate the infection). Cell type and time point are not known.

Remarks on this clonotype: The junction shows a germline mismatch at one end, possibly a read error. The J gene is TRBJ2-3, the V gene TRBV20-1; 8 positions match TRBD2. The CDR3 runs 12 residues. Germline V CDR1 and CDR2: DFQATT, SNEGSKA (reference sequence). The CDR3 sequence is CSTSGGTDTQYF. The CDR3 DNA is TGCAGTACTAGCGGAGGCACAGATACGCAGTATTTT.

The CDR3 DNA sequence: TGTGCCAGCAGCGTCCGACTAGCGGAATACAATGAGCAGTTCTTC. Amino acid sequence: CASSVRLAEYNEQFF. The V and J genes are TRBV9 and TRBJ2-1, with 9 nucleotides matching TRBD2. This CDR3 is 15 amino acids long. The germline V gene encodes CDR1 SGDLS and CDR2 YYNGEE. V was pared by 2 bases and J by 4 bases, with 4 bases of the junction left unmatched.

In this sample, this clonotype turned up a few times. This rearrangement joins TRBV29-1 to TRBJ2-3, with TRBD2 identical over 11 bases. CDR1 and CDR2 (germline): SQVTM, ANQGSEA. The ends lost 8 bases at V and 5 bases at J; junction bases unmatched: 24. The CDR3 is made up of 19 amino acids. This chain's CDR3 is CSPRLAGGPGGLGVDTQYF. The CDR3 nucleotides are TGCAGCCCCAGGCTAGCGGGAGGCCCAGGGGGCCTGGGGGTAGATACGCAGTATTTT.

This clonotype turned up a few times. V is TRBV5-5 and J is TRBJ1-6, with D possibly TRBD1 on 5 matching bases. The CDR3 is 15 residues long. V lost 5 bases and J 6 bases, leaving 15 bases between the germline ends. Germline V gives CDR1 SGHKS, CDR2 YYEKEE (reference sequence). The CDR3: CASRPGRISNSPLHF. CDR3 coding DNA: TGTGCCAGCAGACCAGGGAGAATTAGTAATTCACCCCTCCACTTT.

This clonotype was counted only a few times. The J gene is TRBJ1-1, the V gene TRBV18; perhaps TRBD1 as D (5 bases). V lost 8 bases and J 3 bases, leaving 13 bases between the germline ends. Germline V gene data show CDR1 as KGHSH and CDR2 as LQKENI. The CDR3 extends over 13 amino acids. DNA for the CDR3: TGTGCCAGCAAACTGACAGTTGACACTGAAGCTTTCTTT. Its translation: CASKLTVDTEAFF.

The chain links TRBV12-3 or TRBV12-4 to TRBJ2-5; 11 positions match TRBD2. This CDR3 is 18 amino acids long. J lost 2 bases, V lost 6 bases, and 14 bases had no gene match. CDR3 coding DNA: TGTGCCAGCAGAGCCGTCCAACTAGCGGGGGAACCGCAAGAGACCCAGTACTTC. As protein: CASRAVQLAGEPQETQYF.

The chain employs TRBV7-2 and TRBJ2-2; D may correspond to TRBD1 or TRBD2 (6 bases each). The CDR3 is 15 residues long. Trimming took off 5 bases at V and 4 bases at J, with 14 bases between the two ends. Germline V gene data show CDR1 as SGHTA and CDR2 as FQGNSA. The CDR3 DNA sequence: TGTGCCAGCAGCACGGGGGCCTCGGCCACCGGGGAGCTGTTTTTT. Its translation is CASSTGASATGELFF.

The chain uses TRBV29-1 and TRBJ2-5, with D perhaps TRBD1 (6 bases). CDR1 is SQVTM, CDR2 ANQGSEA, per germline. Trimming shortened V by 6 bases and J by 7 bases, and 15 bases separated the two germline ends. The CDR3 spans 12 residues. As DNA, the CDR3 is TGCAGCGTCAACAGGGACGGTGGGACCCAGTACTTC. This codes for CSVNRDGGTQYF.

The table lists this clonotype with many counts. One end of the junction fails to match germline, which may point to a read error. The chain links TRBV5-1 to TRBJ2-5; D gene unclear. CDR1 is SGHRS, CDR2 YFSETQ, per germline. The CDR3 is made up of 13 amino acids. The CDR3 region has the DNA TGTGCCAGCAGCTTAGGACGGCAAGAGACCCAGTACTTC. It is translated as CASSLGRQETQYF.

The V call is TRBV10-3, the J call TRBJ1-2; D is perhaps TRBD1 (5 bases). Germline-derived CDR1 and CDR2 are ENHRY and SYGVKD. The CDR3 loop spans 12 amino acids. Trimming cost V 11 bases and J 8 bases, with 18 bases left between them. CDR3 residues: CAASKGPKGYTF. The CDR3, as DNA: TGTGCCGCCTCAAAGGGGCCAAAAGGCTACACCTTC.

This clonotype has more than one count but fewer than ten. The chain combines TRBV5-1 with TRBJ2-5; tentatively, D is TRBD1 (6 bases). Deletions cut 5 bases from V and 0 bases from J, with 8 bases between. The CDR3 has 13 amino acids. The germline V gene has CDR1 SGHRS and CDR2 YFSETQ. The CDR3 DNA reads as TGCGCCAGCAGGCGACAGGACCAAGAGACCCAGTACTTC. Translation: CASRRQDQETQYF.

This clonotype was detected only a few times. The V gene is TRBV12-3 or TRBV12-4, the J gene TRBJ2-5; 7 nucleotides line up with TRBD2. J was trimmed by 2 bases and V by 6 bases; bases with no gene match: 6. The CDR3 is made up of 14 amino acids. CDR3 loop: CASRVAGLQETQYF. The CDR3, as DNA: TGTGCCAGCAGAGTAGCGGGTCTGCAAGAGACCCAGTACTTC.

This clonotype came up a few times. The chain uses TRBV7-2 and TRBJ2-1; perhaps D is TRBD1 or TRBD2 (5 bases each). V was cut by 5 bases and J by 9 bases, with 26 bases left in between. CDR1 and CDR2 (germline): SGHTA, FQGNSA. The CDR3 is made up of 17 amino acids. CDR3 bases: TGTGCCAGCAGCCTTAGCATAGGGACCGTCTCGAAGGGTGAGCAGTTCTTC. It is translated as CASSLSIGTVSKGEQFF.

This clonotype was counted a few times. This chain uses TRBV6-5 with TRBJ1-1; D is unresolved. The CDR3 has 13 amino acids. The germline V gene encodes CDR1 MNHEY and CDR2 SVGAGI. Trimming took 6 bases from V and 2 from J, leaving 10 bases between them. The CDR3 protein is CASRYTGNTEAFF. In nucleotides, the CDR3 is TGTGCCAGCAGGTACACGGGAAACACTGAAGCTTTCTTT.

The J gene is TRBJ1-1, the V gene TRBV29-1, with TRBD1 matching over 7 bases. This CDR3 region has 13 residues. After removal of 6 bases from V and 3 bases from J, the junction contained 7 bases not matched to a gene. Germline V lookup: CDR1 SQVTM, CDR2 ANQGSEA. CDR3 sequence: CSVERDRYTEAFF. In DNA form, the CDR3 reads TGCAGCGTCGAGCGGGACAGATACACTGAAGCTTTCTTT.